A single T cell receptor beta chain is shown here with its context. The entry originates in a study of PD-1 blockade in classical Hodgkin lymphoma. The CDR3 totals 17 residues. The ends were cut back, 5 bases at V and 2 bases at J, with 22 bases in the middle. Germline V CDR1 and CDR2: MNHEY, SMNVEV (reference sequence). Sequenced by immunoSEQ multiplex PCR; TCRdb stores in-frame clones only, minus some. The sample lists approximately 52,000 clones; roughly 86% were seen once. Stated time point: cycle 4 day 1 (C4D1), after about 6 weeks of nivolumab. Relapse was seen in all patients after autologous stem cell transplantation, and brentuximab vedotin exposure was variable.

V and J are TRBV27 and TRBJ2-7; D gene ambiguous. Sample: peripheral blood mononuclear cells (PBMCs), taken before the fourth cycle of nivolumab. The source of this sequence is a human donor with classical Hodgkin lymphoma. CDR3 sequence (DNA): TGTGCCAGCAGTCCCCTGGCAATGCAAGGCAGAACCTACGAGCAGTACTTC. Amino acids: CASSPLAMQGRTYEQYF.